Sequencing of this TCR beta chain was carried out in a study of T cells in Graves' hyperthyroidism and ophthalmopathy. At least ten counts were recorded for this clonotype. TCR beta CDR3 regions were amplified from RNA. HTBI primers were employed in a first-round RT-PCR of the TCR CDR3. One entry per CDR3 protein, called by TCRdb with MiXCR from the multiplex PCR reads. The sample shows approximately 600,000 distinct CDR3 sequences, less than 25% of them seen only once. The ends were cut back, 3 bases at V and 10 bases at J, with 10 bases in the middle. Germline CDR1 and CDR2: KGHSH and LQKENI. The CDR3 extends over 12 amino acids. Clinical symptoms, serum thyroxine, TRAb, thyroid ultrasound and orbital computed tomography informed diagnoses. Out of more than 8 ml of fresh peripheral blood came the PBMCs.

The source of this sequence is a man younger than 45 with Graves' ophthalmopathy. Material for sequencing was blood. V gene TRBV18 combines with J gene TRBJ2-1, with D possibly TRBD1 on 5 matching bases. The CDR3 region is CASSPLREEQFF. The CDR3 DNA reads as TGTGCCAGCTCACCTCTCAGGGAAGAGCAGTTCTTC.